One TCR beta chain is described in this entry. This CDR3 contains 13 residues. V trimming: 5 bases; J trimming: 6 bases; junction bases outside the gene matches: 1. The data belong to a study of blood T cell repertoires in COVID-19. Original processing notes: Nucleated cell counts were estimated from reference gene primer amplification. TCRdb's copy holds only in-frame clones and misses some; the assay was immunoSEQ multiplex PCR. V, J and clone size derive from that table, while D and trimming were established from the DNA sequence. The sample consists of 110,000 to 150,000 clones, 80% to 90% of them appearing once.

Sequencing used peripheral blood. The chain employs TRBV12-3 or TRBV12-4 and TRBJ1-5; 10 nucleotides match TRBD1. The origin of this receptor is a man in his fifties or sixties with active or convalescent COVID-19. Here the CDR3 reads CASSGQGGQPQHF. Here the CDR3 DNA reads TGTGCCAGCAGTGGACAGGGGGGTCAGCCCCAGCATTTT.